This section outlines one TCR beta chain sequence together with its context. Antigen: not known. The data originate from a study of molecular identifiers for immune sequencing clone quantification. Using its own MiXCR run on the PCR reads, TCRdb lists one record per CDR3 protein. The table lists some 97,000 distinct CDR3 sequences, 35% to 40% of them singletons. Input for naive CD8 libraries was roughly 20,000 to 1,000,000 sorted cells; the RNA fraction used was 10%, 30% or 50%. Study results and limitations: Jurkat TCR RNA spiked in from one cell could reportedly be detected among about 1.1 million naive cells. For highly expanded clones, sizes could be underestimated when identical TCR molecules share a barcode.

Germline CDR1 and CDR2: MDHEN and SYDVKM. The CDR3 runs to 16 residues. The ends were cut back, 1 base at V and 6 bases at J, with 19 bases in the middle. The chain combines TRBV28 with TRBJ2-7; D unclear. Specimen: naive CD8+ T cells from blood, with Jurkat cell RNA spiked in. Regarding subset: FACS-sorted CD8+CD4-CCR7+CD45RA+ naive T cells. This sequence was found in a human donor in good health. Some libraries in this study had Jurkat cell RNA spiked in. CDR3 amino acids: CASSLSRMMVSGEQYF. CDR3 nucleotide sequence: TGTGCCAGCAGTTTATCCAGGATGATGGTCTCGGGCGAGCAGTACTTC.